This passage covers 24 T cell receptor beta chains from one sample sequenced in a study of blood T cell repertoires in COVID-19 (dated by TCRdb to 2018 to 2020). Library preparation employed the immunoSEQ multiplex PCR assay. TCRdb obtained this table from immuneACCESS and retained in-frame rearrangements with V and J assigned. These tables miss some clones; where compared with another copy, unresolved V genes account for less than half of the shortfall, and the remainder is unexplained. The sample records about 290,000 clones, 70% to 90% of which are singletons. The ten biggest clones cover around 4.2% of the sample. Sample: peripheral blood. These receptors were collected from a woman in her fifties or sixties with active or convalescent COVID-19.

V usage is TRBV6-4 and J usage is TRBJ1-4, with TRBD1 matching 7 bases. Per the germline V gene, CDR1 is MRHNA and CDR2 is SNTAGT. This CDR3 contains 15 residues. V shed 5 bases, J shed 0 bases, and the junction held 3 bases outside the gene matches. The CDR3 nucleotides are TGTGCCAGCAGTTGTGGGACAGCAACTAATGAAAAACTGTTTTTT. Protein sequence: CASSCGTATNEKLFF.

This sequence joins TRBV27 and TRBJ2-7; D is possibly TRBD1 (6 bases). Trimming took off 5 bases at V and 6 bases at J, with 14 bases between the two ends. The CDR3 is 13 residues long. Germline V gene lookup returns CDR1 MNHEY and CDR2 SMNVEV (reference sequence). CDR3 nucleotides: TGTGCCAGCAGTGGGACCTTAGGGGGCGAGCAGTACTTC. Amino acid sequence: CASSGTLGGEQYF.

This sequence joins TRBV1 and TRBJ2-1; the table gives TRBD2 as D, unverified against the DNA. TRBV1 is assigned pseudogene status. There are 17 residues in the CDR3. The CDR3 here is CTSSDGLAGCSYNEQFF. Written as DNA, the CDR3 is TGCACCAGCAGCGACGGACTAGCGGGATGCTCCTACAATGAGCAGTTCTTC.

The J gene is TRBJ2-3, the V gene TRBV5-1, with 8 bases that match TRBD1. Germline V CDR1 and CDR2: SGHRS, YFSETQ. CDR3 size: 17 residues. V gave up 0 bases and J gave up 7 bases; unmatched junction bases: 13. For the CDR3, the DNA is TGCGCCAGCAGCTTGGAAGCCGGACAGGGACGACCCCATACGCAGTATTTT. Translation gives CASSLEAGQGRPHTQYF. The full variable domain, completed using reference TRBV5-1 and TRBJ2-3, is KAGVTQTPRYLIKTRGQQVTLSCSPISGHRSVSWYQQTPGQGLQFLFEYFSETQRNKGNFPGRFSGRQFSNSRSEMNVSTLELGDSALYLCASSLEAGQGRPHTQYFGPGTRLTVL.

This chain joins TRBV3-1 (or the pseudogene TRBV3-2) and TRBJ2-3, with 7 bases matching TRBD2. J was trimmed by 2 bases and V by 4 bases; bases with no gene match: 3. CDR3 length: 14 residues. Germline CDR1 LGHDT, CDR2 YNNKEL (reference sequence). CDR3 nucleotide sequence: TGTGCCAGCAGCCCCGGGGGGTACACAGATACGCAGTATTTT. Amino acids: CASSPGGYTDTQYF.

V and J are TRBV4-1 and TRBJ2-3; unclear D gene. Deletions cut 2 bases from V and 0 bases from J, with 9 bases between. The CDR3 contains 15 residues. CDR1 and CDR2 from the germline V gene are MGHRA and YSYEKL. The CDR3, as DNA: TGCGCCAGCAGCCAACAAACCCTAAGCACAGATACGCAGTATTTT. As protein: CASSQQTLSTDTQYF.

The chain has TRBV10-3 and TRBJ1-1; 7 positions agree with TRBD1. CDR3 length: 14 residues. Germline V gene sequence: CDR1 ENHRY, CDR2 SYGVKD. The J segment lost 4 bases and the V segment lost 4 bases, leaving 6 bases of the junction unmatched. The CDR3 DNA is TGTGCCATCAGTGGGATTGCAGGGGGCACTGAAGCTTTCTTT. Translated: CAISGIAGGTEAFF.

This rearrangement joins TRBV7-2 to TRBJ2-2; 9 bases are a match to TRBD2. J lost 6 bases, V lost 0 bases, and 5 bases had no gene match. The CDR3 consists of 16 residues. The V gene's germline CDR1 is SGHTA and CDR2 FQGNSA. This CDR3 reads CASSLAGTSSAGELFF. The DNA of the CDR3 is TGTGCCAGCAGCTTAGCTGGGACTAGCAGCGCCGGGGAGCTGTTTTTT.

The V gene is TRBV11-2, the J gene TRBJ2-7; the match to TRBD1 covers 10 bases. Germline loops: CDR1 SGHAT, CDR2 FQNNGV. CDR3 length: 16 residues. J was trimmed by 5 bases and V by 3 bases; bases with no gene match: 10. CDR3 sequence reads: CASSFHRDRGSDEQYF. As DNA, the CDR3 is TGTGCCAGCAGCTTCCACCGGGACAGGGGTTCTGACGAGCAGTACTTC.

The genes are TRBV11-2 and TRBJ1-1; D gene uncertain. Trimming left V 1 base short and J 1 base short, with 10 bases between. The germline gives CDR1 SGHAT, CDR2 FQNNGV. This CDR3 contains 15 residues. CDR3 sequence (DNA): TGTGCCAGCAGCTTAGTTGGCCGGGGGAACACTGAAGCTTTCTTT. It specifies CASSLVGRGNTEAFF.

The chain employs TRBV14 and TRBJ1-3; 7 bases are shared with TRBD1. The ends lost 4 bases at V and 0 bases at J; junction bases unmatched: 9. Germline CDR1 and CDR2: SGHDN and FVKESK. The CDR3 has 17 residues. For the CDR3, the DNA is TGTGCCAGCAGCCGACAAACAGGGGCCCTCTCTGGAAACACCATATATTTT. Its translation is CASSRQTGALSGNTIYF.

V usage is TRBV18 and J usage is TRBJ2-7, with TRBD2 as a possible D gene (5 bases). CDR3 size: 16 residues. CDR1 KGHSH and CDR2 LQKENI come from the germline V gene. Trimming cost V 3 bases and J 2 bases, with 17 bases left between them. CDR3 sequence: CASSPTGEGQAYEQYF. DNA for the CDR3: TGTGCCAGCTCACCGACTGGAGAGGGCCAGGCCTACGAGCAGTACTTC.

The CDR3 DNA follows: TGTGCCAGCAGTTACTCATGGACAGGGGACGGCTACACCTTC. It is translated as CASSYSWTGDGYTF. The rearrangement links TRBV6-5 to TRBJ1-2, with TRBD1 matching over 9 bases. This CDR3 is 14 amino acids long. With 0 bases clipped from V and 8 bases from J, the junction kept 4 bases outside the gene matches. Germline CDR1 MNHEY, CDR2 SVGAGI.

The chain is built from TRBV6-5 and TRBJ1-5, with D possibly matching TRBD1 (5 bases). There are 13 residues in the CDR3. The V gene lost 7 bases and the J gene lost 3 bases, with 10 bases spanning the gap. The V gene's germline CDR1 is MNHEY and CDR2 SVGAGI. CDR3 sequence (DNA): TGTGCCAGCAAGGCAGGGCACAATCAGCCCCAGCATTTT. It codes for CASKAGHNQPQHF.

V gene TRBV6-5 combines with J gene TRBJ1-2, with D unclear. The CDR3 consists of 14 residues. Germline V CDR1 and CDR2: MNHEY, SVGAGI. Trimming pared 5 bases from V and 8 bases from J, leaving 18 bases between. Here the CDR3 reads CASSPRGVLGGYTF. The CDR3 DNA sequence: TGTGCCAGCAGTCCTAGAGGCGTCCTCGGGGGCTACACCTTC.

The V call is TRBV21-1, the J call TRBJ1-5; the DNA was not compared with TRBD1, the D call given in the table. TRBV21-1 is annotated as a pseudogene. The CDR3 has 15 residues. The CDR3 is CASTIEGQHNQPQHF. The CDR3 coding sequence is TGTGCCAGCACGATCGAGGGACAGCACAATCAGCCCCAGCATTTT.

The V gene is TRBV4-1, the J gene TRBJ2-2, with TRBD2 matching over 13 bases. Trimming took 1 base from V and 9 from J; bases not matched to a gene: 8. The germline CDR1 and CDR2 sequences are MGHRA and YSYEKL. This CDR3 has 17 residues. The CDR3 DNA is TGCGCCAGCAGCCAAGCCGGGACTAGCGGGGCGGGCCGGGAGCTGTTTTTT. It codes for CASSQAGTSGAGRELFF.

The chain combines TRBV5-4 with TRBJ2-3; D is unresolved. The CDR3 extends over 14 amino acids. The V end was cut by 2 bases, the J end by 0 bases, with 7 bases between. Germline V gives CDR1 SGHNT, CDR2 YYREEE (reference sequence). This CDR3 is CASSFWASTDTQYF. CDR3 coding DNA: TGTGCCAGCAGCTTCTGGGCCAGCACAGATACGCAGTATTTT.

The V gene is TRBV20-1, the J gene TRBJ1-3; possible D gene TRBD1, 6 bases. Trimming removed 3 bases from V and 0 bases from J, with 12 bases in between. From germline, CDR1 is DFQATT and CDR2 SNEGSKA (reference sequence). The CDR3 totals 15 residues. The CDR3 protein is CSASTGLSSGNTIYF. The CDR3 DNA follows: TGCAGTGCTAGTACAGGGCTCAGCTCTGGAAACACCATATATTTT.

CDR3 protein: CASSSRDRGWYGYTF. The CDR3 nucleotides read TGTGCCAGCAGTTCCAGGGACAGGGGTTGGTATGGCTACACCTTC. The chain uses TRBV28 and TRBJ1-2; 10 nucleotides align to TRBD1. Germline V gene data show CDR1 as MDHEN and CDR2 as SYDVKM. This CDR3 is built from 15 residues. V lost 4 bases, J lost 5 bases, and 7 bases stayed unmatched.

The genes are TRBV19 and TRBJ2-3, with D tentatively TRBD1 (6 bases). The CDR3 sequence is 14 residues long. Germline V gene data show CDR1 as LNHDA and CDR2 as SQIVND (reference sequence). Trimming pared 2 bases from V and 4 bases from J, leaving 10 bases between. The DNA of the CDR3 is TGTGCCAGTAGTATAAGTCAGGGGTCAGATACGCAGTATTTT. Amino acids: CASSISQGSDTQYF.

V is TRBV6-5 and J is TRBJ2-7, with D possibly being TRBD2 (7 bases). CDR1 and CDR2 from the germline V gene are MNHEY and SVGAGI. This CDR3 comprises 15 residues. V gave up 8 bases and J gave up 5 bases, with 22 bases separating them. The CDR3 is CASWSPGGARNEQYF. In DNA form, the CDR3 reads TGTGCCAGCTGGAGCCCTGGGGGGGCGAGGAACGAGCAGTACTTC.

In its sample, this clone was seen once. The chain joins TRBV29-1 to TRBJ1-1, with TRBD1 matching 7 bases. CDR3 length equals 12 residues. The J segment lost 5 bases and the V segment lost 7 bases, leaving 7 bases of the junction unmatched. Germline CDR1 SQVTM, CDR2 ANQGSEA. CDR3: CSAVRGRTEAFF. In nucleotides, the CDR3 is TGCAGCGCTGTGAGGGGGCGGACTGAAGCTTTCTTT.

The rearrangement uses TRBV5-1 and TRBJ2-6; 8 bases fit TRBD1. Looked up from germline, CDR1 is SGHRS and CDR2 is YFSETQ. There are 14 residues in the CDR3. Trimming at V came to 3 bases and at J to 10 bases, leaving 6 bases not matched to a gene. CDR3: CASSSTGGTNVLTF. In nucleotides, the CDR3 is TGCGCCAGCAGCTCAACAGGGGGGACGAACGTCCTGACTTTC.